A single sample is the source of the 32 T cell receptor beta chains below, sequenced in a study of T cell responses to AZD1222 COVID-19 vaccine. TCRdb's copy holds only in-frame clones and misses some; the assay was immunoSEQ multiplex PCR. The table shows about 200,000 clones, with 93% occurring only once. Sequences were derived from peripheral blood, sampled 28 days after the second AZD1222 dose. These receptor sequences come from an adult who received the AZD1222 COVID-19 vaccine.

This clone has only one observation. The chain couples TRBV7-9 to TRBJ1-3; maybe TRBD1 (5 bases). The CDR3 spans 16 residues. The V gene lost 1 base and the J gene lost 4 bases, with 14 bases spanning the gap. From germline, CDR1 is SEHNR and CDR2 FQNEAQ (reference sequence). Here the CDR3 DNA reads TGTGCCAGCAGCTTAGTCGAGACAGCGAAGGGAAACACCATATATTTT. Its translation is CASSLVETAKGNTIYF.

The V and J genes are TRBV27 and TRBJ1-4, with D perhaps TRBD1 (6 bases). Deletions cut 5 bases from V and 8 bases from J, with 24 bases between. The CDR3 runs 17 residues. Germline V CDR1 and CDR2: MNHEY, SMNVEV (reference sequence). This CDR3 is CASSRSSPGTGFEKLFF. Here the CDR3 DNA reads TGTGCCAGCAGTAGATCATCGCCAGGAACAGGGTTCGAAAAACTGTTTTTT.

V gene TRBV4-1 combines with J gene TRBJ1-4; TRBD1 matches at 8 bases. V lost 3 bases and J lost 7; bases outside the gene matches: 4. Germline lookup yields CDR1 MGHRA and CDR2 YSYEKL. CDR3 length equals 14 residues. The CDR3 loop is CASSQTGVSEKLFF. The CDR3 coding sequence is TGCGCCAGCAGCCAGACAGGGGTTTCTGAAAAACTGTTTTTT.

CDR3 protein: CASSFSSGANVLTF. DNA for the CDR3: TGTGCCAGCAGCTTCAGCTCTGGGGCCAACGTCCTGACTTTC. The rearrangement links TRBV7-9 to TRBJ2-6; D uncertain. Trimming pared 3 bases from V and 0 bases from J, leaving 3 bases between. This CDR3 contains 14 residues. Germline lookup yields CDR1 SEHNR and CDR2 FQNEAQ (reference sequence).

The J gene is TRBJ2-5, the V gene TRBV5-1, with D possibly TRBD1 on 6 matching bases. The germline V and J ends were trimmed by 5 bases and 5 bases, with 16 bases remaining between them. The CDR3 sequence is 14 residues long. Germline CDR1 SGHRS, CDR2 YFSETQ. CDR3 region: CASRPTGLRETQYF. CDR3 nucleotides: TGCGCCAGCAGGCCCACAGGGCTTAGGGAGACCCAGTACTTC. Full variable domain (rest looked up from reference TRBV5-1 and TRBJ2-5): KAGVTQTPRYLIKTRGQQVTLSCSPISGHRSVSWYQQTPGQGLQFLFEYFSETQRNKGNFPGRFSGRQFSNSRSEMNVSTLELGDSALYLCASRPTGLRETQYFGPGTRLLVL.

The chain couples TRBV5-8 to TRBJ2-2; 7 nucleotides match TRBD2. Trimming removed 4 bases from V and 0 bases from J; junction bases left unmatched: 9. Germline CDR1 and CDR2: SGHTS and YDEGEE. CDR3 length equals 17 residues. DNA for the CDR3: TGTGCCAGCAGCCGCCTACTAGCGCCCTCGAACACCGGGGAGCTGTTTTTT. Translating gives CASSRLLAPSNTGELFF. Full variable domain (remainder filled in from reference TRBV5-8 and TRBJ2-2): EAGVTQSPTHLIKTRGQQATLRCSPISGHTSVYWYQQALGLGLQFLLWYDEGEERNRGNFPPRFSGRQFPNYSSELNVNALELEDSALYLCASSRLLAPSNTGELFFGEGSRLTVL.

The chain combines TRBV10-3 with TRBJ1-5, with 7 bases aligning to TRBD1. CDR3 size: 13 residues. CDR1 and CDR2 from the germline V gene are ENHRY and SYGVKD. Losses at the gene ends were 5 bases for V and 6 bases for J; bases not matched to a gene: 4. CDR3 nucleotides: TGTGCCATCAGTCCCACAGGGGTTCAGCCCCAGCATTTT. Its protein is CAISPTGVQPQHF.

V gene TRBV15 combines with J gene TRBJ1-5, with no clear D. V lost 2 bases, J lost 8 bases, and 7 bases lay in between. Germline CDR1 LNHNV, CDR2 YYDKDF (reference sequence). The CDR3 loop spans 12 amino acids. CDR3 amino acids: CATSRSTEPQHF. The CDR3 nucleotides are TGTGCCACCAGCAGATCGACTGAGCCCCAGCATTTT.

This sequence joins TRBV5-6 and TRBJ1-1, with 10 bases matching TRBD1. The CDR3 is 14 amino acids. Germline V gives CDR1 SGHDT, CDR2 YYEEEE. V shed 4 bases, J shed 4 bases, and the junction held 4 bases outside the gene matches. The CDR3 sequence is CASSADRGFTEAFF. Written as DNA, the CDR3 is TGTGCCAGCAGCGCGGACAGGGGGTTCACTGAAGCTTTCTTT.

CDR3 region: CASSYAGGYEQYF. CDR3 nucleotide sequence: TGTGCCAGCAGTTACGCGGGCGGCTACGAGCAGTACTTC. The genes are TRBV6-2 or TRBV6-3 and TRBJ2-7; TRBD2 might be the D (5 bases). V was pared by 2 bases and J by 3 bases, with 8 bases between. The CDR3 has 13 amino acids. The germline V gene has CDR1 MNHEY and CDR2 SVGEGT.

The genes are TRBV19 and TRBJ1-5, with D possibly matching TRBD1 (5 bases). CDR3 length equals 17 residues. V lost 6 bases, J lost 6 bases, and 24 bases lay in between. Germline assignment: CDR1 LNHDA and CDR2 SQIVND (reference sequence). The CDR3 here is CASRAEGRGGKGQPQHF. CDR3 DNA sequence: TGTGCCAGTAGGGCCGAGGGGCGTGGGGGGAAGGGTCAGCCCCAGCATTTT.

The chain uses TRBV10-1 and TRBJ1-5, with 11 bases fitting TRBD1. CDR3 length: 15 residues. J was trimmed by 5 bases and V by 10 bases; bases with no gene match: 10. The germline gives CDR1 WNHNN, CDR2 SYGVQD (reference sequence). The CDR3 protein is CANSLGQGVHQPQHF. In DNA, the CDR3 is TGCGCCAATTCCCTGGGACAGGGGGTCCATCAGCCCCAGCATTTT.

The V gene is TRBV6-6, the J gene TRBJ1-2; D is unclear. V dropped 5 bases and J dropped 0 bases, with 7 bases sitting between them. The germline gives CDR1 MNHNY, CDR2 SVGAGI (reference sequence). The CDR3 spans 13 residues. CDR3 residues: CASSMRANYGYTF. CDR3 DNA: TGTGCCAGCAGTATGAGAGCTAACTATGGCTACACCTTC.

This rearrangement joins TRBV6-5 to TRBJ1-1; no firm D call. V shed 2 bases and J shed 10 bases, with 14 bases lying between them. The CDR3 is made up of 13 amino acids. In germline, CDR1 is MNHEY, CDR2 SVGAGI. The CDR3 sequence: CASSYVGGRLAFF. CDR3 DNA: TGTGCCAGCAGTTACGTGGGCGGGCGGCTAGCTTTCTTT.

This clone was detected only once. The chain carries TRBV2 and TRBJ2-5; TRBD1 matches 8 bases. CDR1 is SNHLY, CDR2 FYNNEI, per germline. The CDR3 has 17 amino acids. The V and J ends lost 6 bases and 5 bases, in that order; junction bases with no gene match: 17. The CDR3 here is CASRVRGPTAPEETQYF. CDR3 nucleotides: TGTGCCAGCAGGGTCAGGGGGCCAACCGCCCCCGAGGAGACCCAGTACTTC. Supplemented by reference TRBV2 and TRBJ2-5, the full variable domain reads EPEVTQTPSHQVTQMGQEVILRCVPISNHLYFYWYRQILGQKVEFLVSFYNNEISEKSEIFDDQFSVERPDGSNFTLKIRSTKLEDSAMYFCASRVRGPTAPEETQYFGPGTRLLVL.

The gene calls are TRBV19 and TRBJ1-6; D ambiguous. Germline CDR1 LNHDA, CDR2 SQIVND (reference sequence). The CDR3 covers 14 residues. V shed 7 bases and J shed 0 bases, with 7 bases lying between them. The CDR3 here is CASNPSSYNSPLHF. CDR3 DNA: TGTGCCAGTAATCCGAGCTCCTATAATTCACCCCTCCACTTT.

The V and J genes are TRBV7-2 and TRBJ2-5; 10 nucleotides line up with TRBD1. Germline CDR1 and CDR2: SGHTA and FQGNSA. Trimming at V came to 4 bases and at J to 0 bases, leaving 8 bases not matched to a gene. CDR3 length: 17 residues. CDR3 amino acids: CASSSGTGEPHQETQYF. The CDR3 DNA sequence: TGTGCCAGCAGCTCCGGGACAGGGGAGCCGCACCAAGAGACCCAGTACTTC.

The chain recombines TRBV19 with TRBJ2-1; D possibly corresponds to TRBD2 (6 bases). The CDR3 spans 14 residues. Between the trimmed V and J ends, which lost 3 bases and 9 bases, there was a span of 15 bases. The germline V gene encodes CDR1 LNHDA and CDR2 SQIVND (reference sequence). CDR3 DNA: TGTGCCAGTAGTATGGGTACCCGGGGACTTGAGCAGTTCTTC. As protein: CASSMGTRGLEQFF.

This clone has just a few counts. The genes are TRBV2 and TRBJ2-7; 8 positions match TRBD1. Germline CDR1 reads SNHLY; CDR2 reads FYNNEI. The V and J ends lost 5 bases and 4 bases, in that order; junction bases with no gene match: 7. The CDR3 length is 14 residues. CDR3 protein: CASSRTGTSYEQYF. CDR3 bases: TGTGCCAGCAGTAGGACAGGGACAAGTTACGAGCAGTACTTC.

The CDR3 spells CASSFGEYGYTF. CDR3 bases: TGTGCCAGCAGCTTCGGCGAGTATGGCTACACCTTC. V gene TRBV5-4 combines with J gene TRBJ1-2; D unresolved. V lost 2 bases and J 5 bases, leaving 7 bases between the germline ends. The CDR3 runs 12 residues. Per germline, CDR1 SGHNT and CDR2 YYREEE (reference sequence). Based on the CDR3 plus reference TRBV5-4 and TRBJ1-2, the full variable domain is ETGVTQSPTHLIKTRGQQVTLRCSSQSGHNTVSWYQQALGQGPQFIFQYYREEENGRGNFPPRFSGLQFPNYSSELNVNALELDDSALYLCASSFGEYGYTFGSGTRLTVV.

Only one count was recorded for this clone. The gene calls are TRBV18 and TRBJ1-6; possible D gene TRBD1, 5 bases. The CDR3 has 14 residues. CDR1 and CDR2 (germline): KGHSH, LQKENI. The V gene lost 3 bases and the J gene lost 10 bases, with 13 bases spanning the gap. The CDR3 DNA sequence: TGTGCCAGCTCACCGCTGCGAGGGGACTCACCCCTCCACTTT. This sequence encodes CASSPLRGDSPLHF.

The chain uses TRBV6-5 and TRBJ1-2, with D possibly being TRBD1 (5 bases). The V end was cut by 6 bases, the J end by 8 bases, with 13 bases between. This CDR3 comprises 12 residues. Germline CDR1 MNHEY, CDR2 SVGAGI. The CDR3 bases are TGTGCCAGCAGCCCGGGACTGTGGGGCTACACCTTC. This codes for CASSPGLWGYTF.

This sequence joins TRBV7-3 and TRBJ2-5, with D possibly matching TRBD2 (6 bases). CDR3 length: 15 amino acids. Germline lookup yields CDR1 SGHTA and CDR2 FQGTGA. V lost 2 bases and J 7 bases, leaving 17 bases between the germline ends. The CDR3 protein is CASSLYPAPEGTQYF. CDR3 DNA sequence: TGTGCCAGCAGCTTATACCCCGCCCCGGAGGGGACCCAGTACTTC.

The rearrangement joins TRBV7-8 to TRBJ1-3, with D unclear. The CDR3 loop spans 15 amino acids. The V end was cut by 1 base, the J end by 2 bases, with 9 bases between. Germline CDR1 reads SGHVS; CDR2 reads FQNEAQ. The CDR3 sequence is CASSLELVAGNTIYF. In DNA, the CDR3 is TGTGCCAGCAGCTTAGAGCTGGTTGCTGGAAACACCATATATTTT.

The chain links TRBV5-1 to TRBJ2-2; weak D call: TRBD1 (6 bases). V was pared by 5 bases and J by 6 bases, with 14 bases between. Germline CDR1 and CDR2: SGHRS and YFSETQ. This CDR3 region has 14 residues. The DNA of the CDR3 is TGCGCCAGCAGGGATACAGGGTCGGCCGGGGAGCTGTTTTTT. Residues: CASRDTGSAGELFF.

This clone showed up just once. The chain has TRBV7-8 and TRBJ2-1; 10 bases map to TRBD2. J was trimmed by 7 bases and V by 8 bases; bases with no gene match: 8. This CDR3 is built from 14 residues. Germline V gives CDR1 SGHVS, CDR2 FQNEAQ. CDR3 sequence: CASELLAGRNEQFF. The CDR3 DNA reads as TGTGCCAGCGAATTACTAGCGGGGAGAAATGAGCAGTTCTTC.

This clone was recorded once. The V gene is TRBV20-1, the J gene TRBJ1-2; D not resolved. The CDR3 totals 11 residues. V lost 5 bases and J 0 bases, leaving 4 bases between the germline ends. The germline gives CDR1 DFQATT, CDR2 SNEGSKA (reference sequence). CDR3 bases: TGCAGTGCTGAAACTAACTATGGCTACACCTTC. Translating it yields CSAETNYGYTF.

V usage is TRBV6-5 and J usage is TRBJ1-6, with D tentatively TRBD1 (5 bases). Trimming shortened V by 3 bases and J by 9 bases, and 9 bases separated the two germline ends. This CDR3 is 13 amino acids long. CDR1 MNHEY and CDR2 SVGAGI come from the germline V gene. The DNA for the CDR3 is TGTGCCAGCAGTTATGGGCAGGGTTCACCCCTCCACTTT. Translated: CASSYGQGSPLHF.

This chain joins TRBV4-1 and TRBJ2-2; possible D gene TRBD2, 5 bases. The length of the CDR3 is 14 residues. V was cut by 6 bases and J by 1 base, with 9 bases left in between. Germline V CDR1 and CDR2: MGHRA, YSYEKL. The CDR3 nucleotides read TGCGCCAGCAGTAGCGCCATGAACACCGGGGAGCTGTTTTTT. Translating gives CASSSAMNTGELFF.

This sequence joins TRBV6-2 or TRBV6-3 and TRBJ2-7, with D possibly TRBD2 on 8 matching bases. The CDR3 runs 15 residues. The germline CDR1 and CDR2 sequences are MNHEY and SVGEGT. The V and J ends lost 4 bases and 1 base respectively, with 14 bases between them. CDR3 sequence reads: CASSSQGTRSYEQYF. Here the CDR3 DNA reads TGTGCCAGCAGTTCACAGGGGACTAGATCCTACGAGCAGTACTTC.

This chain uses TRBV19 with TRBJ1-5; 8 positions match TRBD1. Looked up from germline, CDR1 is LNHDA and CDR2 is SQIVND (reference sequence). This CDR3 contains 15 residues. Germline trimming cut 6 bases from V and 6 bases from J; bases unmatched to any gene: 10. The CDR3 DNA sequence: TGTGCCAGTAGGATACCGACAGGGGTGGGTCAGCCCCAGCATTTT. It codes for CASRIPTGVGQPQHF.

This clone has just one count. The rearrangement joins TRBV3-1 (or the pseudogene TRBV3-2) to TRBJ1-6, with D tentatively TRBD1 (6 bases). Germline V CDR1 and CDR2: LGHDT, YNNKEL (reference sequence). The CDR3 has 17 residues. V was trimmed by 0 bases and J by 7 bases, leaving 16 bases between them. In DNA form, the CDR3 reads TGTGCCAGCAGCCAAGACAGCGGCGTACAGGGCAATTCACCCCTCCACTTT. Its translation is CASSQDSGVQGNSPLHF.